This T cell receptor (beta chain) was retrieved from a study of blood T cell repertoires in COVID-19 (dated by TCRdb to the early 2020s). Regarding the complete study: Samples from collaborators originated in the United States, Italy and Spain and spanned both the acute and convalescent phases of COVID-19. The prospective study material was composed of cDNA or gDNA derived from T cells, B-cell-depleted T cells, or PBMCs. Deeply sampled blood TCRbeta repertoires from subjects exposed to, actively infected with, or recovered from COVID-19 were included in the dataset. The repertoires were released in a freely available public database meant as a resource for research on the immune response to SARS-CoV-2. Samples were obtained from the ongoing ImmuneRACE study (first 160 participants) and from about 1,300 subjects provided by 6 global collaborators. The sample metadata nearly always contained a de-identified subject ID, COVID-19 status, age in years and sex. Where available, HLA class I and class II types were taken from metadata supplied by the sample provider and were not determined by assay-based typing.

General conclusions and limits of the study: How much clinical and demographic metadata was included differed by source and by participant, and the metadata was provided uncurated.

Via the germline V gene (reference sequence), CDR1 is GTSNPN and CDR2 SVGIG. V and J lose 4 bases and 11 bases, and a span of 14 bases separates them. Reading from cysteine to phenylalanine, the CDR3 counts 11 amino acids. Just the 33-base CDR3 DNA is kept, in frame starting at base 1. Points on this clone: No antigen is known for it. Per-nucleotide qualities are absent, and no much larger clonotype sits a single base away.

At one collaborating source in Seattle, patients were enrolled during active infection and were followed longitudinally through the course of disease. Whole blood was collected in K2EDTA tubes by collaborating institutions according to the institutions' own protocols. For TCRbeta analysis, collaborators shipped samples in one of three forms: frozen whole blood, isolated PBMCs, or DNA extracted from either of those sample types. The immunoSEQ Assay, a bias-controlled multiplex PCR, was used to amplify TCRbeta CDR3 regions from genomic DNA. The authors processed their data as follows. The number of nucleated cells in each sample was estimated by amplification of reference gene primers within the assay. To quantify the absolute abundance of each unique TCRbeta CDR3 rearrangement, sequence reads were collapsed and filtered. Productive Simpson clonality was computed per sample as the square root of Simpson's diversity index over productive rearrangements. TCRdb limited this immuneACCESS table to in-frame rearrangements with V and J called. A share of clones is missing; checked studies link under half to unresolved V genes, and the rest is unexplained. V and J calls and clone size are copied from that table; D and trimming were computed from the DNA. For this sample the table gives approximately 300,000 clones, of which 80% to 95% were detected only once. The ten largest clonotypes hold approximately 7.5% of the sample.

The sample consisted of peripheral blood. This receptor was taken from a woman under 40 with COVID-19, enrolled during active disease. The rearrangement joined TRBV30 to TRBJ1-1; the D gene is unclear. The CDR3 amino acid sequence is: CAWTLQSAAFF. The nucleotides read TGTGCCTGGACTCTACAGTCGGCGGCTTTCTTT.